The 3 T cell receptor beta chains below were found in one sample sequenced in a study of spatial heterogeneity in lung cancer. Time point indicated: blood at routine non-recurrence follow-up after resection. Via MiXCR, TCRdb re-called the 5' RACE reads, giving one row per CDR3 protein. Of roughly 16,000 distinct CDR3 sequences listed, 5% to 7.5% are singletons. The specimen comprised PBMCs, sampled at follow-up. The receptors were gathered from a male donor with early-stage non-small cell lung cancer.

This clonotype was recorded many times. V usage is TRBV20-1 and J usage is TRBJ2-7; possibly TRBD1 or TRBD2 for D (6 bases each). The CDR3 covers 13 residues. V lost 3 bases and J lost 2, with 11 bases in between. Germline V lookup: CDR1 DFQATT, CDR2 SNEGSKA (reference sequence). The CDR3 sequence: CSASPGATYEQYF. CDR3 nucleotide sequence: TGCAGTGCTAGCCCGGGGGCCACCTACGAGCAGTACTTC.

This clonotype was detected many times. The rearrangement links TRBV11-2 to TRBJ1-1, with a tentative D call TRBD1 (6 bases). The CDR3 has 14 amino acids. V shed 2 bases and J shed 0 bases, with 7 bases lying between them. Germline V gene data show CDR1 as SGHAT and CDR2 as FQNNGV. The CDR3 region is CASSLQGMNTEAFF. The DNA for the CDR3 is TGTGCCAGCAGCTTACAGGGGATGAACACTGAAGCTTTCTTT.

The rearrangement uses TRBV28 and TRBJ1-2; D possibly corresponds to TRBD1 (6 bases). The CDR3 covers 14 residues. V lost 6 bases, J lost 5 bases, and 16 bases lay in between. From germline, CDR1 is MDHEN and CDR2 SYDVKM. In nucleotides, the CDR3 is TGTGCCAGCAGCCATCCGACAGGAACTTATGGCTACACCTTC. Residues: CASSHPTGTYGYTF.